Listed here are 32 T cell receptor beta chains from one sample, sequenced in a study of tumor and adjacent non-tumor tissue in lung cancer. A modified ARM-PCR protocol with three rounds of nested PCR amplified TCRbeta. TCRdb reanalysed the multiplex PCR reads using MiXCR and keeps one entry per CDR3 protein. Found here are over 110,000 distinct CDR3 sequences, 66% of them singletons; the top ten hold 18%. This sample's RNA came from whole unsorted tissue. Input material: lung tumor tissue. The receptor set was obtained from a man aged 55 to 70 with small cell lung cancer.

This clonotype was found many times. V gene TRBV20-1 combines with J gene TRBJ2-3, with D possibly TRBD2 on 6 matching bases. This CDR3 spans 12 amino acids. The germline V gene has CDR1 DFQATT and CDR2 SNEGSKA (reference sequence). V was shortened by 7 bases and J by 6 bases, with 14 bases between the two germline ends. The CDR3: CSVPRDLDTQYF. The CDR3 coding sequence is TGCAGTGTTCCGCGGGATCTGGATACGCAGTATTTT.

As concerns this clonotype: A much larger clone sits a single nucleotide away, making a read error possible. The V gene is TRBV20-1, the J gene TRBJ1-5, with 10 positions matching TRBD1. CDR1 DFQATT and CDR2 SNEGSKA come from the germline V gene (reference sequence). CDR3 length: 14 amino acids. The CDR3 region has the DNA TGCAATGCTGCTCGGGACAGGGGTTACGAGCCCCAGCATTTT. It specifies CNAARDRGYEPQHF.

This clonotype was seen only a few times. This rearrangement joins TRBV6-6 to TRBJ2-7; a possible D gene is TRBD1 (6 bases). Germline V CDR1 and CDR2: MNHNY, SVGAGI (reference sequence). The CDR3 is 13 residues long. Written as DNA, the CDR3 is TGTGTCAGCAGTTACTTACAGGGTAGCGAGCAGTACGTC. Residues: CVSSYLQGSEQYV.

V gene TRBV5-1 combines with J gene TRBJ2-7; D possibly matches TRBD1 or TRBD2 (5 bases each). CDR1 is SGHRS, CDR2 YFSETQ, per germline. Trimming removed 4 bases at V and 0 bases at J, with 11 bases between. The CDR3 extends over 14 amino acids. CDR3: CASSASGSSYEQYF. The CDR3 DNA reads as TGCGCCAGCAGCGCTTCAGGGAGCTCCTACGAGCAGTACTTC.

V and J are TRBV6-6 and TRBJ1-6, with D possibly matching TRBD1 (6 bases). The CDR3 loop spans 13 amino acids. Trimming pared 6 bases from V and 18 bases from J, leaving 21 bases between. Germline CDR1 and CDR2: MNHNY and SVGAGI (reference sequence). The CDR3 sequence: CASRGQGNSPSHF. CDR3 coding DNA: TGTGCCAGCAGGGGACAAGGCAATTCACCCTCCCACTTT.

In its sample, this clonotype was seen many times. The chain recombines TRBV20-1 with TRBJ2-3; tentatively, D is TRBD2 (5 bases). The V and J ends lost 6 bases and 4 bases respectively, with 17 bases between them. Germline values: CDR1 DFQATT, CDR2 SNEGSKA (reference sequence). This CDR3 comprises 14 residues. The CDR3 reads CSAIDGRASDTQYF. CDR3 nucleotides: TGCAGTGCCATCGACGGGCGGGCGTCAGATACGCAGTATTTT.

A remark on this clonotype: Mismatch with germline at one junction end may stem from a read error. This chain links TRBV20-1 with TRBJ2-7, with D tentatively TRBD2 (6 bases). Germline CDR1 is DFQATT and CDR2 is SNEGSKA (reference sequence). The CDR3 extends over 16 amino acids. CDR3 sequence: CSTSYPPSVRRGEKYF. The CDR3 bases are TGCAGTACTTCCTATCCGCCTAGCGTAAGGAGGGGCGAGAAGTACTTC.

As concerns this clonotype: Relative to the germline gene, one junction end is altered; a read error may explain this. The chain joins TRBV20-1 to TRBJ2-7, with 15 bases fitting TRBD2. Germline CDR1 is DFQATT and CDR2 is SNEGSKA (reference sequence). The length of the CDR3 is 16 residues. The CDR3 region is CSVGTSGRTLSSEQYF. In DNA, the CDR3 is TGCAGTGTTGGGACTAGCGGGAGGACCCTTTCCTCCGAGCAGTACTTC.

In regard to this clonotype: A read error may be the cause here, since a much bigger clone is one base away. The J gene is TRBJ2-1, the V gene TRBV20-1; a possible D gene is TRBD1 (5 bases). Germline-derived CDR1 and CDR2 are DFQATT and SNEGSKA (reference sequence). CDR3 length: 12 amino acids. CDR3 sequence: CSARRLDNEQSF. Here the CDR3 DNA reads TGCAGTGCTAGGCGCCTGGACAATGAGCAGTCCTTC.

This clonotype was seen at least ten times. The chain joins TRBV6-1 to TRBJ2-5; TRBD1 matches 9 bases. Germline values: CDR1 MNHNS, CDR2 SASEGT. Losses at the gene ends were 5 bases for V and 2 bases for J; bases not matched to a gene: 6. The CDR3 is made up of 15 amino acids. The CDR3 loop is CASSPRDRVQETQYF. The CDR3 DNA reads as TGTGCCAGCAGTCCACGGGACAGGGTACAAGAGACCCAGTACTTC.

Comment on this clonotype: A clone one base away is much larger, so this may be a read error. The chain couples TRBV4-2 to TRBJ2-1; perhaps TRBD1 as D (6 bases). The germline V gene encodes CDR1 LGHNA and CDR2 YNFKEQ. The CDR3 is 16 amino acids. Trimming cost V 2 bases and J 3 bases, with 14 bases left between them. In DNA form, the CDR3 reads TGTGCCAGCAGCCAACTGACAGGAACTCTCTACAATGAGCAGTTCTTC. Translation: CASSQLTGTLYNEQFF.

As concerns this clonotype: A much larger clonotype is one base distant, so this may be a read error. The chain couples TRBV6-1 to TRBJ2-5, with D unresolved. The V end lost 3 bases, the J end lost 7 bases, and 6 bases lay between the germline ends. There are 11 residues in the CDR3. Looked up from germline, CDR1 is MNHNS and CDR2 is SASEGT. The CDR3 region has the DNA TGTGCCAGCAGTGAGGGGTCGACCCAGTACTTC. Translation gives CASSEGSTQYF.

The CDR3 coding sequence is TGTGCCTGCTCACACCCACAGGGGATGGAGACCCAGTACTTC. This encodes CACSHPQGMETQYF. V usage is TRBV12-3 or TRBV12-4 and J usage is TRBJ2-5; 7 nucleotides agree with TRBD1. Losses at the gene ends were 11 bases for V and 5 bases for J; bases not matched to a gene: 14. This CDR3 is built from 14 residues.

This clonotype has only a few counts. A much larger clone differs by one base, so this may be a read error. The V gene is TRBV29-1, the J gene TRBJ2-3, with D perhaps matching TRBD2 (6 bases). The CDR3 contains 13 residues. CDR1 is SQVTM, CDR2 ANQGSEA, per germline. The CDR3: CGSRRDAADTQYF. The CDR3 region has the DNA TGCGGCTCGAGGCGGGATGCAGCAGATACGCAGTATTTT.

As concerns this clonotype: Without the conserved terminal phenylalanine or tryptophan, this CDR3 likely stems from a read error. The rearrangement joins TRBV5-5 to TRBJ2-5; D is uncertain. CDR1 and CDR2 (germline): SGHKS, YYEKEE (reference sequence). This CDR3 region has 11 residues. The ends were cut back, 9 bases at V and 5 bases at J, with 11 bases in the middle. CDR3: CANKRTETQYI. Here the CDR3 DNA reads TGTGCCAACAAAAGAACGGAGACCCAGTACATC.

This clonotype showed up many times. The rearrangement joins TRBV10-3 to TRBJ1-3; unclear D gene. The germline V gene encodes CDR1 ENHRY and CDR2 SYGVKD. The CDR3 is 12 amino acids. V dropped 10 bases and J dropped 0 bases, with 7 bases sitting between them. The CDR3 DNA reads TGTGCCAGTGAAGGCTCTGGAAACACCATATATTTT. Translation gives CASEGSGNTIYF.

As for this clonotype: This clone may be a read error of a much larger clone one base away. This sequence joins TRBV6-1 and TRBJ1-6, with D possibly TRBD1 on 5 matching bases. In germline, CDR1 is MNHNS, CDR2 SASEGT. This CDR3 is built from 16 residues. V was pared by 7 bases and J by 9 bases, with 22 bases between. In DNA form, the CDR3 reads TGTGCCAGCAATCAGCAGGCAGGGCGGATTGGTTCACCCCTCCACTTT. It translates to CASNQQAGRIGSPLHF.

For this clonotype: Its ends do not fully match the called genes, so a read error is possible. The chain carries TRBV11-2 and TRBJ2-3; tentative D call: TRBD1 (5 bases). The germline V gene has CDR1 SGHAT and CDR2 FQNNGV. The CDR3 is 15 residues long. The CDR3, as DNA: TGTGCCAGCAGTTTATCTTACAGGATCACAAATACGCAGTATTTT. Translating it yields CASSLSYRITNTQYF.

This clonotype was observed many times. The chain couples TRBV6-5 to TRBJ1-6, with D possibly matching TRBD1 (5 bases). Germline V gene sequence: CDR1 MNHEY, CDR2 SVGAGI. CDR3 size: 15 residues. Trimming stripped 0 bases from V and 7 bases from J, with 10 bases between. CDR3 sequence reads: CASSYSGAWNSPLHF. The DNA of the CDR3 is TGTGCCAGCAGTTACTCAGGGGCCTGGAATTCACCCCTCCACTTT.

This chain uses TRBV6-5 with TRBJ1-1; D is possibly TRBD1 (5 bases). The CDR3 has 15 residues. Germline V gene sequence: CDR1 MNHEY, CDR2 SVGAGI. The CDR3 loop reads CASLGAGWGDTEAFF. The DNA for the CDR3 is TGTGCTAGTCTGGGAGCAGGGTGGGGCGACACTGAAGCTTTCTTT.

In this sample, this clonotype turned up a few times. The chain uses TRBV28 and TRBJ2-2, with TRBD1 as a possible D gene (5 bases). The CDR3 totals 15 residues. V lost 6 bases to trimming and J lost 5 bases, with 16 bases between them. Germline loops: CDR1 MDHEN, CDR2 SYDVKM. The CDR3 nucleotides read TGTGCCAGCAGACCCGACAGTGAGGTAACCGGGGAGCTGTTTTTT. Amino acid sequence: CASRPDSEVTGELFF. The variable domain in full, with the rest retrieved from reference TRBV28 and TRBJ2-2, is DVKVTQSSRYLVKRTGEKVFLECVQDMDHENMFWYRQDPGLGLRLIYFSYDVKMKEKGDIPEGYSVSREKKERFSLILESASTNQTSMYLCASRPDSEVTGELFFGEGSRLTVL.

For this clonotype: This may be a read error, as it is one base from a much larger clone. The V gene is TRBV6-5, the J gene TRBJ2-5, with D tentatively TRBD1 or TRBD2 (5 bases each). The CDR3 length is 15 residues. The germline gives CDR1 MNHEY, CDR2 SVGAGI. In DNA, the CDR3 is TGTGCCAGGAGTTACTCGGGTGGGGGTCGGGAGACCCAGTACTTC. Residues: CARSYSGGGRETQYF.

Notes on this clonotype: Germline is not matched at one junction end, which may reflect a read error. This sequence joins TRBV29-1 and TRBJ2-3, with D maybe TRBD2 (6 bases). The CDR3 is 14 residues long. The germline gives CDR1 SQVTM, CDR2 ANQGSEA. The CDR3 nucleotides read TGCAACGTTGAACGTAGCGGAATCGGAAATACGCAGTATTTT. It specifies CNVERSGIGNTQYF.

About this clonotype itself: A much more abundant neighbour one base away suggests this may be a read error. V is TRBV6-1 and J is TRBJ1-5, with D maybe TRBD1 (6 bases). The CDR3 is made up of 16 amino acids. Germline assignment: CDR1 MNHNS and CDR2 SASEGT. V lost 10 bases, J lost 2 bases, and 21 bases lay in between. The CDR3 region has the DNA TGTGCCATCAGCCGAAAGGGGGAAAGTGGCAATCAGCCCCAGCATTTT. Translating it yields CAISRKGESGNQPQHF.

As concerns this clonotype: A much larger clone lies one base from this, so it may be a read error. The chain links TRBV5-6 to TRBJ1-5, with D maybe TRBD1 (6 bases). The CDR3 sequence is 15 residues long. CDR1 SGHDT and CDR2 YYEEEE come from the germline V gene. The CDR3 spells CASSLSQGRNQSQHF. As DNA, the CDR3 is TGTGCCAGCAGCTTGTCACAGGGCCGCAATCAGTCCCAGCATTTT.

In the case of this clonotype: A read error may account for a junction end that differs from germline. This rearrangement joins TRBV4-1 to TRBJ2-1; 7 nucleotides align to TRBD2. The CDR3 covers 15 residues. The germline gives CDR1 MGHRA, CDR2 YSYEKL. CDR3 sequence: CASSQELAHYNGQFF. The CDR3 nucleotides read TGCGCCAGCAGCCAAGAACTAGCGCATTACAATGGGCAGTTCTTC.

As for this clonotype: Sequence at one end of the junction differs from germline and may be a read error. The J gene is TRBJ1-1, the V gene TRBV20-1; D is possibly TRBD1 (5 bases). This CDR3 region has 12 residues. Germline values: CDR1 DFQATT, CDR2 SNEGSKA (reference sequence). The CDR3 sequence is CSTRTQDLDAFF. CDR3 in DNA: TGCAGTACTAGGACACAGGACCTGGATGCTTTCTTT.

The sample holds a few counts of this clonotype. The chain is built from TRBV5-6 and TRBJ1-5, with 7 bases fitting TRBD1. Germline CDR1 and CDR2: SGHDT and YYEEEE. The CDR3 extends over 13 amino acids. V trimming: 4 bases; J trimming: 9 bases; junction bases outside the gene matches: 7. The CDR3 sequence: CASSGRGTMPQHF. CDR3 DNA sequence: TGTGCCAGCAGCGGCAGGGGGACTATGCCCCAGCATTTT.

This clonotype was seen once. A read error may produce the germline difference seen at one junction end. The genes are TRBV11-3 and TRBJ2-5; 9 positions agree with TRBD1. Germline V gene data show CDR1 as SGHNT and CDR2 as YENEEA. The CDR3 is made up of 15 amino acids. The DNA for the CDR3 is TGTGCCAGCACCGCTGACAGGGGGTCACCAGAGACCCGGTACTTC. Amino acid sequence: CASTADRGSPETRYF.

This clonotype was observed at least ten times. The rearrangement uses TRBV6-1 and TRBJ1-1; D gene ambiguous. Looked up from germline, CDR1 is MNHNS and CDR2 is SASEGT. The length of the CDR3 is 13 residues. Trimming shortened V by 4 bases and J by 9 bases, and 15 bases separated the two germline ends. DNA of the CDR3: TGTGCCAGCAGTGTTCGGGTAGCTAATAAAGCTTTCTTT. It translates to CASSVRVANKAFF.

This clonotype has just one count. One end of the junction fails to match germline, which may point to a read error. The V gene is TRBV11-3, the J gene TRBJ2-1; possible D gene TRBD2, 8 bases. Germline lookup yields CDR1 SGHNT and CDR2 YENEEA. The CDR3 totals 14 residues. The CDR3 protein is CASGVGQFYNELFF. For the CDR3, the DNA is TGTGCTAGCGGGGTGGGACAGTTCTACAATGAGCTGTTCTTC.

As regards this clonotype: The junction and the germline gene differ at one end; a read error may be behind it. The rearrangement uses TRBV11-2 and TRBJ2-3, with a possible D match to TRBD1 (5 bases). The CDR3 is 13 residues long. Germline CDR1 and CDR2: SGHAT and FQNNGV. The DNA for the CDR3 is TGTGCCAGCAGCCGAGGACACACAGATACGCATTATTTT. The encoded protein is CASSRGHTDTHYF.